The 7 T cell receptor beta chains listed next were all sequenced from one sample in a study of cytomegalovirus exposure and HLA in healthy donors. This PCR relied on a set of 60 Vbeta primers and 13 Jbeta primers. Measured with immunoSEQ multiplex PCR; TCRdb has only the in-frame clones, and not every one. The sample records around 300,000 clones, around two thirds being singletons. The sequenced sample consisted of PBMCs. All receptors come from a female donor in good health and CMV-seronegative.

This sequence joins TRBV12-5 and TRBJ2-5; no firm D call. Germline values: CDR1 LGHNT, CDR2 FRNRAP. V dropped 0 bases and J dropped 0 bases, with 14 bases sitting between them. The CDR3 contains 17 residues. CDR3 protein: CASGLVSSIQYQETQYF. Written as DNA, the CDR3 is TGTGCTAGTGGTTTGGTAAGCAGCATACAGTACCAAGAGACCCAGTACTTC.

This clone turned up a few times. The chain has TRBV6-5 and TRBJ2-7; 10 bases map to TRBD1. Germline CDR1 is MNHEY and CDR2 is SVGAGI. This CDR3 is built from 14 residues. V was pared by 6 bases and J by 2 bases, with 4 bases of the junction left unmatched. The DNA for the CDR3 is TGTGCCAGCAGAAGGGGACAGGGGCCCTACGAGCAGTACTTC. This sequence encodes CASRRGQGPYEQYF.

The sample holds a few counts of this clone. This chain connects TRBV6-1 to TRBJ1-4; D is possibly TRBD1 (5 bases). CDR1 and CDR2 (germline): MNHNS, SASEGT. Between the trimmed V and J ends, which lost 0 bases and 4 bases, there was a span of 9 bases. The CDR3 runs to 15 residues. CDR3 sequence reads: CASSEAGRVNEKLFF. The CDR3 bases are TGTGCCAGCAGTGAAGCCGGCAGGGTTAATGAAAAACTGTTTTTT.

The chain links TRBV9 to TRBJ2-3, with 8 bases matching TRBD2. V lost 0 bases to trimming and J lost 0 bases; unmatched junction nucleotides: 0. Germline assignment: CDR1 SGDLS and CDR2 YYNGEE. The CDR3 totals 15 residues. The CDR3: CASSVGTSSTDTQYF. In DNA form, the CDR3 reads TGTGCCAGCAGCGTAGGGACTAGCAGCACAGATACGCAGTATTTT.

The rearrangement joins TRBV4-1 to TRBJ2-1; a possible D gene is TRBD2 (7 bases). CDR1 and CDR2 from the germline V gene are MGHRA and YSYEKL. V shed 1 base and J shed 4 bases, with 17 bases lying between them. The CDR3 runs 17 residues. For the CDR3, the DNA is TGCGCCAGCAGCCAAGGTTCAAGCGGGACACCTTACAATGAGCAGTTCTTC. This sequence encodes CASSQGSSGTPYNEQFF.

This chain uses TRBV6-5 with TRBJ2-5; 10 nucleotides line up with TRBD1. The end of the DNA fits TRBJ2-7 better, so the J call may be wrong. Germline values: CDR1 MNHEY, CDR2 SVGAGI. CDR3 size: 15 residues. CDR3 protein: CASRWTGGSSYEQYF. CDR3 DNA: TGTGCCAGCAGATGGACAGGGGGGAGCTCCTACGAGCAGTACTTC.

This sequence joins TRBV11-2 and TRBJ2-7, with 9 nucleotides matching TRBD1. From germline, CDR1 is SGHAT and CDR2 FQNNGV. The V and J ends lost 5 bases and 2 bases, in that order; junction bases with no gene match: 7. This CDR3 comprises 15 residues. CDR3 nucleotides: TGTGCCAGCAGCCTCCGGGACAGGGCTGCCTACGAGCAGTACTTC. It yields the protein CASSLRDRAAYEQYF.